One sample yielded the 16 T cell receptor beta chains listed below, sequenced in a study of Graves' ophthalmopathy and Graves' hyperthyroidism. Scientists amplified the TCR beta CDR3 regions from RNA transcripts. Amplification began with first-round RT-PCR using HTBI primers, then second-round multiplex PCR was performed. TCRdb itself ran the multiplex PCR reads through MiXCR, one entry per CDR3 protein. The sample includes some 750,000 distinct CDR3 sequences, around 40% seen only once; the top ten take approximately 46%. Sequences were obtained from peripheral blood. These TCRs come from an adult man with Graves' ophthalmopathy.

This clonotype was counted many times. V usage is TRBV15 and J usage is TRBJ1-2; D not certain. The CDR3 loop spans 16 amino acids. The V and J ends lost 1 base and 4 bases respectively, with 16 bases between them. The germline gives CDR1 LNHNV, CDR2 YYDKDF (reference sequence). CDR3: CATSRGYMGFRYGYTF. The CDR3 bases are TGTGCCACCAGCAGAGGATATATGGGTTTTCGCTATGGCTACACCTTC.

A word on this clonotype: At one end, the junction sequence differs from germline, possibly due to a read error. The chain combines TRBV20-1 with TRBJ2-6; D not certain. This CDR3 is 9 amino acids long. The germline V gene has CDR1 DFQATT and CDR2 SNEGSKA (reference sequence). The CDR3 DNA sequence: TGCAGTGCTCGAGACCCACTGACTTTC. It translates to CSARDPLTF.

The table lists this clonotype with many counts. This CDR3 is CSVQGGRTEAFF. The CDR3 DNA sequence: TGCAGCGTGCAGGGGGGGCGGACTGAAGCTTTCTTT. The rearrangement joins TRBV29-1 to TRBJ1-1; TRBD1 matches 7 bases. Germline CDR1 reads SQVTM; CDR2 reads ANQGSEA. V shed 6 bases and J 5 bases; nucleotides not matched to a gene: 6. CDR3 length: 12 amino acids.

In DNA form, the CDR3 reads TGTGCCAGCAGCTTCCGGGGCGGGCCAACCTACGAGCAGTACTTC. Translated: CASSFRGGPTYEQYF. The V call is TRBV7-2, the J call TRBJ2-7; the D call may be TRBD1 or TRBD2 (5 bases each). The CDR3 has 15 residues. Germline values: CDR1 SGHTA, CDR2 FQGNSA. V lost 3 bases to trimming and J lost 2 bases, with 14 bases between them.

This clonotype was observed many times. The V gene is TRBV25-1, the J gene TRBJ2-5, with no clear D. The CDR3 is 15 residues long. The V and J ends lost 3 bases and 1 base respectively, with 12 bases between them. Germline loops: CDR1 MGHDK, CDR2 SYGVNS. CDR3 DNA: TGTGCCAGCAGTGAGGCGGATGCCCCCCAAGAGACCCAGTACTTC. This sequence encodes CASSEADAPQETQYF.

The chain combines TRBV3-1 with TRBJ1-1; D remains ambiguous. CDR3 length: 13 amino acids. V dropped 0 bases and J dropped 1 base, with 3 bases sitting between them. Per germline, CDR1 LGHDT and CDR2 YNNKEL (reference sequence). CDR3 loop: CASSQDQNTEAFF. In nucleotides, the CDR3 is TGTGCCAGCAGCCAAGATCAGAACACTGAAGCTTTCTTT.

The sample holds many counts of this clonotype. V usage is TRBV5-4 and J usage is TRBJ1-1; D is unresolved. Germline values: CDR1 SGHNT, CDR2 YYREEE (reference sequence). CDR3 size: 15 residues. The ends were cut back, 4 bases at V and 1 base at J, with 14 bases in the middle. The CDR3 bases are TGTGCCAGCAGCCTAAGGTGGGGTCAGAACACTGAAGCTTTCTTT. Its translation: CASSLRWGQNTEAFF.

In its sample, this clonotype was seen once. An end of the junction differs from the germline gene, which may be a read error. The chain couples TRBV6-5 to TRBJ1-2; TRBD1 might be the D (5 bases). Germline CDR1 MNHEY, CDR2 SVGAGI. CDR3 length: 15 amino acids. Written as DNA, the CDR3 is TGTGCCAGCAGTTACTCGTTTGGACAAAACTATGGCCACACCTTC. This encodes CASSYSFGQNYGHTF.

This clonotype appeared a few times. The chain recombines TRBV11-2 with TRBJ1-5; 7 bases agree with TRBD1. The CDR3 contains 17 residues. Germline V gene data show CDR1 as SGHAT and CDR2 as FQNNGV. J lost 3 bases, V lost 1 base, and 9 bases had no gene match. The CDR3 here is CASSLVTGTDINQPQHF. The CDR3, as DNA: TGTGCCAGCAGCTTAGTTACCGGGACAGACATCAATCAGCCCCAGCATTTT.

V is TRBV2 and J is TRBJ2-5; D is perhaps TRBD1 (6 bases). CDR3 length: 12 amino acids. V lost 8 bases, J lost 5 bases, and 12 bases lay in between. Per germline, CDR1 SNHLY and CDR2 FYNNEI. Here the CDR3 DNA reads TGTGCCAGCGTGGCCCAGGGGGAGACCCAGTACTTC. Its protein product is CASVAQGETQYF. The full variable domain, completed using reference TRBV2 and TRBJ2-5, is EPEVTQTPSHQVTQMGQEVILRCVPISNHLYFYWYRQILGQKVEFLVSFYNNEISEKSEIFDDQFSVERPDGSNFTLKIRSTKLEDSAMYFCASVAQGETQYFGPGTRLLVL.

A few counts support this clonotype. The V and J genes are TRBV19 and TRBJ2-2, with TRBD2 identical over 8 bases. Losses at the gene ends were 7 bases for V and 3 bases for J; bases not matched to a gene: 4. Per the germline V gene, CDR1 is LNHDA and CDR2 is SQIVND (reference sequence). The CDR3 is 14 amino acids. The CDR3 DNA sequence: TGTGCCAGTATAGCGGGACGACACACCGGGGAGCTGTTTTTT. Protein sequence: CASIAGRHTGELFF.

Ten or more counts support this clonotype. The germline gene is not matched at one end of the junction; a read error may be the cause. The V and J genes are TRBV25-1 and TRBJ1-3, with D possibly matching TRBD1 (5 bases). The CDR3 spans 15 residues. In germline, CDR1 is MGHDK, CDR2 SYGVNS. As DNA, the CDR3 is TGTGCCAGCAGTACGCCTGGGACGGCCGGAAACATCATATATTTT. As protein: CASSTPGTAGNIIYF.

A word on this clonotype: A much more abundant neighbour one base away suggests this may be a read error. The chain joins TRBV2 to TRBJ1-5; D is unclear. Trimming shortened V by 6 bases and J by 6 bases, and 12 bases separated the two germline ends. The CDR3 has 13 amino acids. Germline CDR1 reads SNHLY; CDR2 reads FYNNEI. CDR3: CASSQRGTQPQHF. Written as DNA, the CDR3 is TGTGCCAGCAGCCAACGGGGTACTCAGCCCCAGCATTTT.

This clonotype was seen only a few times. This rearrangement joins TRBV12-3 or TRBV12-4 to TRBJ1-1; tentatively, D is TRBD1 (6 bases). V lost 7 bases and J lost 2, with 14 bases in between. The CDR3 sequence is 14 residues long. CDR3 in amino acids: CASKPWTENTEAFF. The CDR3 DNA reads as TGTGCCAGCAAACCCTGGACAGAAAACACTGAAGCTTTCTTT.

This clonotype was seen only a few times. V is TRBV19 and J is TRBJ2-5; maybe TRBD2 (6 bases). Trimming left V 5 bases short and J 3 bases short, with 19 bases between. The CDR3 is made up of 16 amino acids. Germline CDR1 reads LNHDA; CDR2 reads SQIVND (reference sequence). CDR3 in amino acids: CASSLIGGTVKETQYF. The DNA of the CDR3 is TGTGCCAGTAGTCTTATTGGGGGGACGGTGAAAGAGACCCAGTACTTC.

This clonotype was counted at least ten times. The chain carries TRBV2 and TRBJ2-5, with TRBD1 identical over 10 bases. J was trimmed by 4 bases and V by 6 bases; bases with no gene match: 11. The CDR3 spans 16 residues. Germline-derived CDR1 and CDR2 are SNHLY and FYNNEI. Written as DNA, the CDR3 is TGTGCCAGCAGGCTCGACAGGGGGCGCGGCGGAGAGACCCAGTACTTC. Translating it yields CASRLDRGRGGETQYF.